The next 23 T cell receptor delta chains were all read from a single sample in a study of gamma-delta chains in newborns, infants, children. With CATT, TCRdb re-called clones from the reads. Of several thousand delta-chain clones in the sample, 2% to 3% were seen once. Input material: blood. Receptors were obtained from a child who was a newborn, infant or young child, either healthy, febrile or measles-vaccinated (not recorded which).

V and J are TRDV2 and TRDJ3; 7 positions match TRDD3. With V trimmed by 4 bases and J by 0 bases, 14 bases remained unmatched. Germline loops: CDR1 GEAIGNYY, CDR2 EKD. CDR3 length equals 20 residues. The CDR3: CACDHVLRDTSSWDTRQMFF. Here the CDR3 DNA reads TGTGCCTGTGATCACGTACTGAGGGATACAAGCTCCTGGGACACCCGACAGATGTTTTTC.

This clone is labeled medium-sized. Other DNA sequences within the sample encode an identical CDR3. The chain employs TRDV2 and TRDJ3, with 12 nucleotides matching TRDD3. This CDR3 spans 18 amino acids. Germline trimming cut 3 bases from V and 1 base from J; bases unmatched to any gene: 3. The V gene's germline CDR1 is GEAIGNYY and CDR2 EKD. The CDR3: CACDRLGDTSWDTRQMFF. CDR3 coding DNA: TGTGCCTGTGACCGTCTGGGGGATACGTCCTGGGACACCCGACAGATGTTTTTC.

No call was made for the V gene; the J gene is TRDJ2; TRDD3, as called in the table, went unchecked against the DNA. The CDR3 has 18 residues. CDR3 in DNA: TGTGCTCTTGGGGACCGGCCCCCCGGGATCCCTTTGACAGCACAACTCTTCTTT. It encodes CALGDRPPGIPLTAQLFF.

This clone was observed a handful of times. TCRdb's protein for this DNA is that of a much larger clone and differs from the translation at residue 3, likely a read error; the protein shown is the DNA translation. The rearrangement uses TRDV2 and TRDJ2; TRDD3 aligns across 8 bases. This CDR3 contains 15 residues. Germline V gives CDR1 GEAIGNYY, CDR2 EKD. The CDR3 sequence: CARDTLGDLTAQLFF. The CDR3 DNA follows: TGTGCCCGTGACACCCTGGGGGATTTGACAGCACAACTCTTCTTT.

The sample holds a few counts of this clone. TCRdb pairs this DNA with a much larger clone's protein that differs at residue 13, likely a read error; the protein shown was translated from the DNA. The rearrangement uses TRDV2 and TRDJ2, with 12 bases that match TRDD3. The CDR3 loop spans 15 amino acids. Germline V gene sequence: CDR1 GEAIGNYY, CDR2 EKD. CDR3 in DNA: TGTGCCTGTGACATACTGGGGGATACCACAGCACAACCCTTCTTT. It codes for CACDILGDTTAQPFF.

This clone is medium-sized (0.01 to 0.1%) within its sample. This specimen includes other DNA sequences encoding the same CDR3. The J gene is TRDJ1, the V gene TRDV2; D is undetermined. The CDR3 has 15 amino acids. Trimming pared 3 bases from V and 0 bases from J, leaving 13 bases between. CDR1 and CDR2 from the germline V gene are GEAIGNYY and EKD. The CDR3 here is CACDSVGVYTDKLIF. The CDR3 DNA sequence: TGTGCCTGTGACTCGGTCGGGGTCTACACCGATAAACTCATCTTT.

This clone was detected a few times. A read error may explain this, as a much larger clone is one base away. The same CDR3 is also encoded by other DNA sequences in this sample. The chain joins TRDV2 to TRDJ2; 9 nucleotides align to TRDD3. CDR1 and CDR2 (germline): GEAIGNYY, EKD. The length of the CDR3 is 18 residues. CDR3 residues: CACDTVLGDPALTAQLFF. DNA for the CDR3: TGTGCCTGCGACACCGTACTGGGGGACCCAGCTTTGACAGCACAACTCTTCTTT.

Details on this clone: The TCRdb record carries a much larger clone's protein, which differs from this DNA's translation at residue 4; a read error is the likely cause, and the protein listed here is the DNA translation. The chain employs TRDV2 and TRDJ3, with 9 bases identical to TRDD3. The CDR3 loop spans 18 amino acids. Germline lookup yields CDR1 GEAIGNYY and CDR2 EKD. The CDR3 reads CACNTLGDSSWDTRQMFF. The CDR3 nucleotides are TGTGCCTGTAACACCTTGGGGGATAGCTCCTGGGACACCCGACAGATGTTTTTC.

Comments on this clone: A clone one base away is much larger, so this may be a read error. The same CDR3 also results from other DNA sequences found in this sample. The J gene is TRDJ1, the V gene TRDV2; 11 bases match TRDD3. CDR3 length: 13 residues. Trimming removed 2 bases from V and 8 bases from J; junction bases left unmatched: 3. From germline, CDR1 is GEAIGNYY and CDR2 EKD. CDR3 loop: CACDILGDTKLIF. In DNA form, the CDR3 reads TGTGCCTGTGACATATTGGGGGATACGAAACTCATCTTT.

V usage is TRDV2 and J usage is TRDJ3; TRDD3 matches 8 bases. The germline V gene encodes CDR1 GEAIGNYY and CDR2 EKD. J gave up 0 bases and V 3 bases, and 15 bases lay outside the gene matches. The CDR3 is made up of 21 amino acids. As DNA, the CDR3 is TGTGCCTGTGACTCTCCCAACTCTGGGGGACCCCTCTCCTGGGACACCCGACAGATGTTTTTC. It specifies CACDSPNSGGPLSWDTRQMFF.

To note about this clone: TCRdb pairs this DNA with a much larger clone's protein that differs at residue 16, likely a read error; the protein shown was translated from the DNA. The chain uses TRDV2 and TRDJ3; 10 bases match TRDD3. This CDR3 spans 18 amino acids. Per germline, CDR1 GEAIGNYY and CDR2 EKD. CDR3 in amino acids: CACDTGGYGSWDTRQTFF. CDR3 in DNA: TGTGCCTGTGACACCGGGGGATACGGCTCCTGGGACACCCGACAGACGTTTTTC.

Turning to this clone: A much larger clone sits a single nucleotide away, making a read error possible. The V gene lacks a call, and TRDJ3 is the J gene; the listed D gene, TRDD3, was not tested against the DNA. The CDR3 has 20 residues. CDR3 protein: CACDTVLRVPDSWDTRQMFF. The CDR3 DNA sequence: TGTGCCTGTGACACCGTACTGAGGGTTCCTGACTCCTGGGACACCCGACAGATGTTTTTC.

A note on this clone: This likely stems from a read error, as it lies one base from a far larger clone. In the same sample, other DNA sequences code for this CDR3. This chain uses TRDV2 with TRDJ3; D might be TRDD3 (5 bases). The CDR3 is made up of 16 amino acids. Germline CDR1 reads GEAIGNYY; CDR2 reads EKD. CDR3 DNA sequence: TGTGCCTGTGACGGATTAAGCTCCTGGGACACCCGCCAGATGTTTTTC. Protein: CACDGLSSWDTRQMFF.

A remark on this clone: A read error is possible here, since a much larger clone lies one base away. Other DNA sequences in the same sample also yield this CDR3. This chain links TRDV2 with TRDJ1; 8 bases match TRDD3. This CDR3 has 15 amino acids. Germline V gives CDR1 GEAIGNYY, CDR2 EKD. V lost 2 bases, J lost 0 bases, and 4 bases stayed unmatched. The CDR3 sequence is CACDSLLGDTDKLIF. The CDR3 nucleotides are TGTGCCTGTGACAGTCTACTGGGGGACACCGATAAACTCATCTTT.

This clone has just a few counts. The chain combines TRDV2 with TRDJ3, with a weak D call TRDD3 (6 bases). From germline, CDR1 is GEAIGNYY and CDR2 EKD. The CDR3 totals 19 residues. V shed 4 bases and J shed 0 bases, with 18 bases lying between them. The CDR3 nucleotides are TGTGCCTGTGATGGGGCTGGGGATCCTTACTCCTGGGACACCCGACAGATGTTTTTC. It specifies CACDGAGDPYSWDTRQMFF.

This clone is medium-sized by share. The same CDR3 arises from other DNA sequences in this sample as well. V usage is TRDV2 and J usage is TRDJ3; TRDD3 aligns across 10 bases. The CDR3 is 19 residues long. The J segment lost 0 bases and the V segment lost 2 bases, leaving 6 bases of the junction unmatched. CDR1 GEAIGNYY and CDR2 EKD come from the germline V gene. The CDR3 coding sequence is TGTGCCTGTGACAATACTGGGGGATCTGGCTCCTGGGACACCCGACAGATGTTTTTC. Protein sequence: CACDNTGGSGSWDTRQMFF.

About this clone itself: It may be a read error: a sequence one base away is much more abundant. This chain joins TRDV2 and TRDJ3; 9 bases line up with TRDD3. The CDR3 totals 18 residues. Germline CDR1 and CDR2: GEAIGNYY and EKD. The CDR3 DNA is TGTGCCCGTGACACCGGGGGATACAGCTCCTGGGACACCCGACAGATGTTTTTC. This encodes CARDTGGYSSWDTRQMFF.

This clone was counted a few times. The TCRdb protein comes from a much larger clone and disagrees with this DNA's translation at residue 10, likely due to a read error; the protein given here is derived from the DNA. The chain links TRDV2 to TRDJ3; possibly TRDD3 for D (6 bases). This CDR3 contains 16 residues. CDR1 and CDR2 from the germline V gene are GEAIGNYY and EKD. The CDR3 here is CACDPLRAWGTRQMFF. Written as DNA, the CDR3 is TGTGCCTGTGACCCGCTACGCGCCTGGGGCACCCGACAGATGTTTTTC.

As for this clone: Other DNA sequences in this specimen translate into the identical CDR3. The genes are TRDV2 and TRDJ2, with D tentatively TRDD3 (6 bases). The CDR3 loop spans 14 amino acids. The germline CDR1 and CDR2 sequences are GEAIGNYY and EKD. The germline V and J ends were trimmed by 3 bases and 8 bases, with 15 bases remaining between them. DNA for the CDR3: TGTGCCTGTGACGTACTGGGAGATACGGCACAACTCTTCTTT. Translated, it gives CACDVLGDTAQLFF.

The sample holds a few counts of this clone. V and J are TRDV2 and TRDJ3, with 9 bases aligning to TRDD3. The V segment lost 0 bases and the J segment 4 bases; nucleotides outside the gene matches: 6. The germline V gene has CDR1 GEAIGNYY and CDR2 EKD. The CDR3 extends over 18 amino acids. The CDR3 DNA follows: TGTGCCTGTGACACCGGGGGATACACCGCGTGGGACACCCGACAGATGTTTTTC. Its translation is CACDTGGYTAWDTRQMFF.

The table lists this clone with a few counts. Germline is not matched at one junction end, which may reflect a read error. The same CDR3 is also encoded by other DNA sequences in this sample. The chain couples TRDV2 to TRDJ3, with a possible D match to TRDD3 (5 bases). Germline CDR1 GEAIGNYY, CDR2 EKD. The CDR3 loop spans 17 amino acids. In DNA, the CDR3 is TGTGCCTGTGACACGTTACTTAGCTCCTGGGACACCCGGCAGATGTTTTTC. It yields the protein CACDTLLSSWDTRQMFF.

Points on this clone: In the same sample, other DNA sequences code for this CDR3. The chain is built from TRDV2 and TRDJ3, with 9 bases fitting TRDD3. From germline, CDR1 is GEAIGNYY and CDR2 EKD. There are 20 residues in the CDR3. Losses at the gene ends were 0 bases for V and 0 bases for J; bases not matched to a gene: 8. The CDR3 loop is CACDTVLGEPSSWDTRQMFF. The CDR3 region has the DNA TGTGCCTGTGACACCGTACTGGGGGAGCCAAGCTCCTGGGACACCCGACAGATGTTTTTC.

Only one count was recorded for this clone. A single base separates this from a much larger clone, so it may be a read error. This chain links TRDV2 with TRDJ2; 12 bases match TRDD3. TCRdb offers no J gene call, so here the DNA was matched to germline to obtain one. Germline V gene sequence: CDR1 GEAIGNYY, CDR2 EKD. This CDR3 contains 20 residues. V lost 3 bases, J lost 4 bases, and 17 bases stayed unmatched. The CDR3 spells CACDAVTGGYPNRGTAQLFF. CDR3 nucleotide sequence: TGTGCCTGTGACGCCGTTACTGGGGGATACCCTAACCGGGGGACAGCACAACTCTTCTTT.